This TCR beta chain comes out of a study of long-term antiretroviral therapy in people with HIV. Researchers ran immunoSEQ v3.0 at survey level. Clones were read by immunoSEQ multiplex PCR, and TCRdb kept only the in-frame ones, dropping some. Seen here are roughly 16,000 clones, roughly 94% observed once, and the top ten hold about 4.6%. The V end lost 5 bases, the J end lost 7 bases, and 12 bases lay between the germline ends. The CDR3 totals 12 residues. Per germline, CDR1 LGHNA and CDR2 YNFKEQ. This clonotype originated in a woman in her 50s with HIV. The V call is TRBV4-2, the J call TRBJ2-7; TRBD1 is a possible D gene (6 bases). Sample: unsorted PBMCs, taken nearly 6.5 years after starting antiretroviral therapy. The CDR3 DNA reads as TGTGCCAGCAGCTTAGGGGGTCCAGAGCAGTACTTC. Translated, it gives CASSLGGPEQYF.